Presented here are 11 T cell receptor beta chains from one specimen sequenced in a study of control samples from healthy donors and cancer patients. Sequencing used immunoSEQ multiplex PCR; TCRdb keeps in-frame clones, though not all of them. The sample lists 40,000 to 45,000 clones, 65% to 80% seen once, with over 15% in the top ten. Material for sequencing was formalin-fixed, paraffin-embedded tissue. These receptor sequences come from a male donor with melanoma.

V is TRBV6-5 and J is TRBJ2-7, with unresolved D. Germline V gene sequence: CDR1 MNHEY, CDR2 SVGAGI. The length of the CDR3 is 15 residues. V dropped 4 bases and J dropped 0 bases, with 13 bases sitting between them. The CDR3 coding sequence is TGTGCCAGCAGTTCTCCTTATGGATCCTCCTACGAGCAGTACTTC. It codes for CASSSPYGSSYEQYF.

This clone was seen once. This chain connects TRBV6-2 or TRBV6-3 to TRBJ2-7; 8 positions match TRBD1. Germline loops: CDR1 MNHEY, CDR2 SVGEGT. This CDR3 region has 15 residues. With 2 bases clipped from V and 3 bases from J, the junction kept 6 bases outside the gene matches. The CDR3 loop is CASSYLRTGLYEQYF. The CDR3 DNA follows: TGTGCCAGCAGTTACCTCCGGACAGGGCTCTACGAGCAGTACTTC.

The J gene is TRBJ2-1, the V gene TRBV6-5; D is uncertain. From germline, CDR1 is MNHEY and CDR2 SVGAGI. Trimming pared 6 bases from V and 5 bases from J, leaving 8 bases between. This CDR3 is 12 amino acids long. The CDR3 reads CASRAVHNEQFF. In nucleotides, the CDR3 is TGTGCCAGCAGGGCGGTTCACAATGAGCAGTTCTTC.

V usage is TRBV13 and J usage is TRBJ2-7; D unresolved. The CDR3 has 11 amino acids. From germline, CDR1 is PRHDT and CDR2 FYEKMQ (reference sequence). Trimming pared 5 bases from V and 3 bases from J, leaving 5 bases between. This CDR3 is CASSPGYEQYF. CDR3 coding DNA: TGTGCCAGCAGCCCCGGCTACGAGCAGTACTTC.

This clone has a handful of counts. CDR3 amino acids: CASSVTSGSTDTQYF. The CDR3 DNA follows: TGTGCCAGCAGCGTGACTAGCGGGAGCACAGATACGCAGTATTTT. This sequence joins TRBV9 and TRBJ2-3; 10 bases match TRBD2. The V segment lost 2 bases and the J segment 0 bases; nucleotides outside the gene matches: 0. CDR3 length: 15 residues. CDR1 is SGDLS, CDR2 YYNGEE, per germline.

In its sample, this clone was seen a few times. V is TRBV5-1 and J is TRBJ2-7; D unclear. The germline gives CDR1 SGHRS, CDR2 YFSETQ. This CDR3 is built from 14 residues. V lost 4 bases, J lost 0 bases, and 11 bases lay in between. CDR3 DNA sequence: TGCGCCAGCAGCCCCCTTGTGGGCTCCTACGAGCAGTACTTC. This gives the protein CASSPLVGSYEQYF.

J is TRBJ1-1 and V is TRBV6-6; 11 positions match TRBD1. This CDR3 has 15 amino acids. V lost 2 bases, J lost 4 bases, and 3 bases stayed unmatched. Germline V CDR1 and CDR2: MNHNY, SVGAGI (reference sequence). CDR3 residues: CASSYHGTGGTEAFF. CDR3 nucleotide sequence: TGTGCCAGCAGTTACCATGGGACAGGGGGCACTGAAGCTTTCTTT.

The chain couples TRBV9 to TRBJ2-3; no clear D gene. CDR1 is SGDLS, CDR2 YYNGEE, per germline. V lost 2 bases, J lost 6 bases, and 13 bases lay in between. The CDR3 length is 14 residues. Here the CDR3 reads CASSVSALSDTQYF. CDR3 DNA sequence: TGTGCCAGCAGCGTCTCGGCCCTAAGCGATACGCAGTATTTT.

The DNA of the CDR3 is TGCAGCGTTCCTCCACTAGCGGGATTCACAGATACGCAGTATTTT. Its protein is CSVPPLAGFTDTQYF. V and J are TRBV29-1 and TRBJ2-3; 10 bases line up with TRBD2. Per germline, CDR1 SQVTM and CDR2 ANQGSEA. V shed 5 bases and J 2 bases; nucleotides not matched to a gene: 7. This CDR3 contains 15 residues.

DNA for the CDR3: TGTGCCAGCAGCCACGGACAGGGCTCTTGGAGGAGCCGTCTTGAAGCTTTCTTT. It codes for CASSHGQGSWRSRLEAFF. This chain joins TRBV7-2 and TRBJ1-1, with 8 bases that match TRBD1. V lost 5 bases, J lost 7 bases, and 21 bases stayed unmatched. CDR1 and CDR2 from the germline V gene are SGHTA and FQGNSA. The CDR3 loop spans 18 amino acids. Supplemented by reference TRBV7-2 and TRBJ1-1, the full variable domain reads GAGVSQSPSNKVTEKGKDVELRCDPISGHTALYWYRQSLGQGLEFLIYFQGNSAPDKSGLPSDRFSAERTGGSVSTLTIQRTQQEDSAVYLCASSHGQGSWRSRLEAFFGQGTRLTVV.

The chain couples TRBV10-3 to TRBJ2-7; 7 positions match TRBD2. V shed 8 bases, J shed 0 bases, and the junction held 1 base outside the gene matches. The CDR3 is 12 amino acids. Germline assignment: CDR1 ENHRY and CDR2 SYGVKD. For the CDR3, the DNA is TGTGCCATCGGCGGGAGCTCCTACGAGCAGTACTTC. Translating gives CAIGGSSYEQYF.